These T cell receptor beta chains were read from a single sample in a study of blood T cell repertoires in COVID-19. This table comes from immunoSEQ multiplex PCR, and its TCRdb copy is limited to in-frame clones, with some not included. Of over 70,000 clones listed, approximately 86% are singletons. The sample taken for sequencing was peripheral blood. These receptors were taken from a human donor in a cohort sampled during active COVID-19. Each CDR3 is given with its conserved first and last residue. The D gene is left open where the match is weak. Size tells how often a clone was seen (once, few, many) or the class of an expanded clone, and some rows leave it out.

abundance: few
v_gene: TRBV7-9
d_gene: TRBD2
j_gene: TRBJ2-3
len: 16
CDR3nt: TGTGCCAGCAGCTTAGTAGCGGGAGTAGTAGCAGATACGCAGTATTTT
CDR3aa: CASSLVAGVVADTQYF

abundance: NA
v_gene: TRBV2
d_gene: NA
j_gene: TRBJ2-6
len: 17
CDR3nt: TGTGCCAGCAGCGCCGACAGACCGACCTGGGGGGCCAACGTCCTGACTTTC
CDR3aa: CASSADRPTWGANVLTF

abundance: NA
v_gene: TRBV10-3
d_gene: NA
j_gene: TRBJ2-1
len: 14
CDR3nt: TGTGCCATCATATTTAGTGAGCTTTACAATGAGCAGTTCTTC
CDR3aa: CAIIFSELYNEQFF

abundance: NA
v_gene: TRBV7-2
d_gene: TRBD2
j_gene: TRBJ2-5
len: 18
CDR3nt: TGTGCCAGCAGCTTAGTTCTAGCGGGGGGGTCGTACCAAGAGACCCAGTACTTC
CDR3aa: CASSLVLAGGSYQETQYF

abundance: NA
v_gene: TRBV4-2
d_gene: TRBD2
j_gene: TRBJ2-3
len: 17
CDR3nt: TGTGCCAGCAGCCAAGATCCCGGCGGGAGGGCCCAAGATACGCAGTATTTT
CDR3aa: CASSQDPGGRAQDTQYF

abundance: NA
v_gene: TRBV2
d_gene: TRBD2
j_gene: TRBJ2-3
len: 13
CDR3nt: TGTGCCAGCAGTGCGATAGCGGGGTCTTCGCAGTATTTT
CDR3aa: CASSAIAGSSQYF

abundance: NA
v_gene: TRBV6-5
d_gene: TRBD1
j_gene: TRBJ1-3
len: 15
CDR3nt: TGTGCCAGCAGGACAGGGCCAAGCTCTGGAAACACCATATATTTT
CDR3aa: CASRTGPSSGNTIYF

abundance: NA
v_gene: TRBV27
d_gene: NA
j_gene: TRBJ2-1
len: 14
CDR3nt: TGTGCCAGCAGTTTAGGGAGGACCTACAATGAGCAGTTCTTC
CDR3aa: CASSLGRTYNEQFF

abundance: NA
v_gene: TRBV7-3
d_gene: NA
j_gene: TRBJ2-2
len: 13
CDR3nt: TGTGCCAGCAATAGAGGGGGATCTGGGGAGCTGTTTTTT
CDR3aa: CASNRGGSGELFF

abundance: NA
v_gene: TRBV2
d_gene: NA
j_gene: TRBJ1-6
len: 13
CDR3nt: TGTGCCAGCAGTCCTGACGGGAATTCACCCCTCCACTTT
CDR3aa: CASSPDGNSPLHF

abundance: NA
v_gene: TRBV19
d_gene: TRBD1
j_gene: TRBJ2-1
len: 13
CDR3nt: TGTGCCAGCTGGGACAGGGGAACCCATGAGCAGTTCTTC
CDR3aa: CASWDRGTHEQFF

abundance: NA
v_gene: TRBV28
d_gene: TRBD1
j_gene: TRBJ2-7
len: 12
CDR3nt: TGTGCCAGCAGTACAGGGGAGAGGGAGCAGTACTTC
CDR3aa: CASSTGEREQYF

abundance: NA
v_gene: TRBV18
d_gene: TRBD1
j_gene: TRBJ2-1
len: 16
CDR3nt: TGTGCCAGCTCACCAAACAGGGGGAGCTCCTACAATGAGCAGTTCTTC
CDR3aa: CASSPNRGSSYNEQFF

abundance: NA
v_gene: TRBV11-2
d_gene: TRBD1
j_gene: TRBJ2-3
len: 17
CDR3nt: TGTGCCAGCAGCTTCACTCCGGGGACAGCCTCCGTCCATACGCAGTATTTT
CDR3aa: CASSFTPGTASVHTQYF

abundance: NA
v_gene: TRBV4-3
d_gene: TRBD2
j_gene: TRBJ2-7
len: 15
CDR3nt: TGCGCCAGCAGCCAGGGTAGCGGGAGTTACTACGAGCAGTACTTC
CDR3aa: CASSQGSGSYYEQYF

abundance: NA
v_gene: TRBV15
d_gene: NA
j_gene: TRBJ1-6
len: 12
CDR3nt: TGTGCCACCAGCAGCAGGGCTTCACCCCTCCACTTT
CDR3aa: CATSSRASPLHF

abundance: NA
v_gene: TRBV27
d_gene: TRBD1
j_gene: TRBJ1-4
len: 18
CDR3nt: TGTGCCAGCAGTTTAATTGGGACAGGGTTTAGACGAGGTGAAAAACTGTTTTTT
CDR3aa: CASSLIGTGFRRGEKLFF

abundance: NA
v_gene: TRBV19
d_gene: NA
j_gene: TRBJ2-2
len: 15
CDR3nt: TGTGCCAGTATGGGTACCGGGACATACACCGGGGAGCTGTTTTTT
CDR3aa: CASMGTGTYTGELFF

abundance: NA
v_gene: TRBV5-1
d_gene: TRBD1
j_gene: TRBJ1-2
len: 14
CDR3nt: TGCGCCAGCAGCGTCCCGACAGGGAACTATGGCTACACCTTC
CDR3aa: CASSVPTGNYGYTF

abundance: NA
v_gene: TRBV30
d_gene: NA
j_gene: TRBJ1-2
len: 12
CDR3nt: TGTGCCTGGAGTCGAGGGCGGGGGACCTACACCTTC
CDR3aa: CAWSRGRGTYTF

abundance: NA
v_gene: TRBV9
d_gene: NA
j_gene: TRBJ1-3
len: 16
CDR3nt: TGTGCCAGCAGCGTAGACCCTACAGGTGCTGGAAACACCATATATTTT
CDR3aa: CASSVDPTGAGNTIYF

abundance: NA
v_gene: TRBV7-8
d_gene: NA
j_gene: TRBJ2-1
len: 16
CDR3nt: TGTGCCAGCAGCGCGCGAGCTCTAGCTGTGTACAATGAGCAGTTCTTC
CDR3aa: CASSARALAVYNEQFF

abundance: NA
v_gene: TRBV7-9
d_gene: NA
j_gene: TRBJ2-1
len: 13
CDR3nt: TGTGCCAGCAGCTTCGAGGCCCCAGAGGAGCAGTTCTTC
CDR3aa: CASSFEAPEEQFF

abundance: NA
v_gene: TRBV27
d_gene: TRBD1
j_gene: TRBJ1-2
len: 13
CDR3nt: TGTGCCAGCAGTTCGGGACAGGGAGATGGCTACACCTTC
CDR3aa: CASSSGQGDGYTF

abundance: NA
v_gene: TRBV2
d_gene: NA
j_gene: TRBJ2-7
len: 15
CDR3nt: TGTGCCAGCAAAGATGGGGCGGGACCCCCCTACGAGCAGTACTTC
CDR3aa: CASKDGAGPPYEQYF

abundance: NA
v_gene: TRBV7-9
d_gene: NA
j_gene: TRBJ1-6
len: 14
CDR3nt: TGTGCCAGCAGGACAGTAAATAATAATTCACCCCTCCACTTT
CDR3aa: CASRTVNNNSPLHF

abundance: NA
v_gene: TRBV29-1
d_gene: TRBD1
j_gene: TRBJ1-6
len: 13
CDR3nt: TGCAGCGCCGAGACAGGGGCGGGTTCACCCCTCCACTTT
CDR3aa: CSAETGAGSPLHF

abundance: NA
v_gene: TRBV15
d_gene: NA
j_gene: TRBJ1-2
len: 12
CDR3nt: TGTGCCACCAGCGAGGGAGGGAATGGCTACACCTTC
CDR3aa: CATSEGGNGYTF

abundance: NA
v_gene: TRBV6-6
d_gene: TRBD2
j_gene: TRBJ2-1
len: 20
CDR3nt: TGTGCCAGCAGCCGACGTCCGGGACTAGCGGGAGGCCGAGCCTACAATGAGCAGTTCTTC
CDR3aa: CASSRRPGLAGGRAYNEQFF

abundance: NA
v_gene: TRBV12-3/TRBV12-4
d_gene: NA
j_gene: TRBJ2-7
len: 13
CDR3nt: TGTGCCAGTGCCAGGGGTATTGGTAACGAGCAGTACTTC
CDR3aa: CASARGIGNEQYF

abundance: NA
v_gene: TRBV3-1/TRBV3-2
d_gene: NA
j_gene: TRBJ1-1
len: 16
CDR3nt: TGTGCCAGCAGCCAATCCGGACAGAGGATGAACACTGAAGCTTTCTTT
CDR3aa: CASSQSGQRMNTEAFF

abundance: NA
v_gene: TRBV6-4
d_gene: TRBD1
j_gene: TRBJ1-2
len: 13
CDR3nt: TGTGCCAGCAGTGACTCGACAGGGGGAGGCTACACCTTC
CDR3aa: CASSDSTGGGYTF

abundance: NA
v_gene: TRBV11-2
d_gene: NA
j_gene: TRBJ1-4
len: 16
CDR3nt: TGTGCCAGCAGCTTAGGGAGGGCCACAACTAATGAAAAACTGTTTTTT
CDR3aa: CASSLGRATTNEKLFF

abundance: NA
v_gene: TRBV13
d_gene: NA
j_gene: TRBJ2-5
len: 13
CDR3nt: TGTGCCAGCAGCTTTAATCTTCAAGAGACCCAGTACTTC
CDR3aa: CASSFNLQETQYF

abundance: NA
v_gene: TRBV15
d_gene: NA
j_gene: TRBJ2-3
len: 12
CDR3nt: TGTGCCACCAGCTCAGGGGCAGATACGCAGTATTTT
CDR3aa: CATSSGADTQYF

abundance: NA
v_gene: TRBV11-2
d_gene: NA
j_gene: TRBJ2-2
len: 13
CDR3nt: TGTGCCAGCAGCTTAGTAAACACCGGGGAGCTGTTTTTT
CDR3aa: CASSLVNTGELFF

abundance: once
v_gene: TRBV29-1
d_gene: NA
j_gene: TRBJ1-5
len: 13
CDR3nt: TGCAGCGTTAGGGAGGGTCCGAATCAGCCCCAGCATTTT
CDR3aa: CSVREGPNQPQHF

abundance: NA
v_gene: TRBV10-2
d_gene: TRBD1
j_gene: TRBJ2-2
len: 14
CDR3nt: TGCCCCCCCAGCCGACAGGGGAGCACCGGGGAGCTGTTTTTT
CDR3aa: CPPSRQGSTGELFF

abundance: NA
v_gene: TRBV28
d_gene: NA
j_gene: TRBJ1-5
len: 16
CDR3nt: TGTGCCAGCAGCAGCCGGGACACCGATAGCAATCAGCCCCAGCATTTT
CDR3aa: CASSSRDTDSNQPQHF

abundance: NA
v_gene: TRBV7-9
d_gene: TRBD1
j_gene: TRBJ2-3
len: 15
CDR3nt: TGTGCCAGCAGCCCCGCCCGGACAGGGGCAGATACGCAGTATTTT
CDR3aa: CASSPARTGADTQYF

abundance: once
v_gene: TRBV5-5
d_gene: TRBD2
j_gene: TRBJ2-3
len: 19
CDR3nt: TGTGCCAGCAGCTCCCCGATGATACTAGCGGGGGAAAGCACAGATACGCAGTATTTT
CDR3aa: CASSSPMILAGESTDTQYF

abundance: NA
v_gene: TRBV4-1
d_gene: NA
j_gene: TRBJ2-1
len: 12
CDR3nt: TGCGCCAGCAGCCAACTACGGAATGAGCAGTTCTTC
CDR3aa: CASSQLRNEQFF

abundance: NA
v_gene: TRBV6-1
d_gene: NA
j_gene: TRBJ1-2
len: 13
CDR3nt: TGTGCCAGCAGTGAATTTGGAGTCAGGGTAATTACCTTC
CDR3aa: CASSEFGVRVITF

abundance: NA
v_gene: TRBV29-1
d_gene: NA
j_gene: TRBJ2-1
len: 12
CDR3nt: TGCAGCGTTGAAGATCGGGGGGCCGGGCAGTTCTTC
CDR3aa: CSVEDRGAGQFF

abundance: NA
v_gene: TRBV28
d_gene: TRBD1
j_gene: TRBJ1-6
len: 17
CDR3nt: TGTGCCAGCAGTTCGGGGACAGGGGGAGGCCATAATTCACCCCTCCACTTT
CDR3aa: CASSSGTGGGHNSPLHF

abundance: NA
v_gene: TRBV28
d_gene: NA
j_gene: TRBJ2-5
len: 12
CDR3nt: TGTGCCAGCAGTTTACCAAGACTAGAGTACTACTTC
CDR3aa: CASSLPRLEYYF

abundance: NA
v_gene: TRBV7-9
d_gene: NA
j_gene: TRBJ1-1
len: 13
CDR3nt: TGTGCCAGCAGCTCATCTTCGGGAGGTGAAGCTTTCTTT
CDR3aa: CASSSSSGGEAFF

abundance: NA
v_gene: TRBV4-3
d_gene: TRBD1
j_gene: TRBJ2-7
len: 16
CDR3nt: TGCGCCAGCAGTTTCTCCGGGACAGGGGAATCCTACGAGCAGTACTTC
CDR3aa: CASSFSGTGESYEQYF

abundance: NA
v_gene: TRBV11-2
d_gene: NA
j_gene: TRBJ1-2
len: 13
CDR3nt: TGTGCCAGCAGCCCGGACAGAACATATGGCTACACCTTC
CDR3aa: CASSPDRTYGYTF

abundance: NA
v_gene: TRBV6-2/TRBV6-3
d_gene: TRBD2
j_gene: TRBJ2-1
len: 16
CDR3nt: TGTGCCAGCAGTTACTCGACAGCGGGGGGAAACAATGAGCAGTTCTTC
CDR3aa: CASSYSTAGGNNEQFF

abundance: NA
v_gene: TRBV5-5
d_gene: NA
j_gene: TRBJ1-5
len: 14
CDR3nt: TGTGCCAGCAGCGGGGGGGGGCCGAATCAGCCCCAGCATTTT
CDR3aa: CASSGGGPNQPQHF

abundance: NA
v_gene: TRBV7-2
d_gene: TRBD1
j_gene: TRBJ1-2
len: 15
CDR3nt: TGTGCCAGCAGCGAAGGGGGACAGGGGAAATATGGCTACACCTTC
CDR3aa: CASSEGGQGKYGYTF

abundance: NA
v_gene: TRBV2
d_gene: TRBD1
j_gene: TRBJ2-7
len: 14
CDR3nt: TGTGCCAGCAGCGATAGGACAGGGGTGGGCGAGCAGTACTTC
CDR3aa: CASSDRTGVGEQYF

abundance: NA
v_gene: TRBV28
d_gene: TRBD2
j_gene: TRBJ2-2
len: 18
CDR3nt: TGTGCCAGCAGTTCCCCTCCAGGCGGGAGACCGGACACCGGGGAGCTGTTTTTT
CDR3aa: CASSSPPGGRPDTGELFF

abundance: NA
v_gene: TRBV4-1
d_gene: NA
j_gene: TRBJ2-7
len: 13
CDR3nt: TGCGCCAGCAGCCAAAAATCGGGAAGCGAGCAGTACTTC
CDR3aa: CASSQKSGSEQYF

abundance: NA
v_gene: TRBV7-2
d_gene: NA
j_gene: TRBJ2-7
len: 11
CDR3nt: TGTGCCAGCAGTTTACAGGGCAGGCAGTACTTC
CDR3aa: CASSLQGRQYF

abundance: NA
v_gene: TRBV27
d_gene: TRBD2
j_gene: TRBJ2-1
len: 15
CDR3nt: TGTGCCAGCAGCCCGGGACTAGCAAGGTGGGAGAAGCAGTTCTTC
CDR3aa: CASSPGLARWEKQFF

abundance: few
v_gene: TRBV7-2
d_gene: TRBD2
j_gene: TRBJ2-3
len: 17
CDR3nt: TGTGCCAGCAGCTTAGCGGGGACTAGCGTTGGCACAGATACGCAGTATTTT
CDR3aa: CASSLAGTSVGTDTQYF